The present entry profiles one T cell receptor beta chain with its context. Antigen specificity is unknown. The CDR3 runs to 16 residues. Per the germline V gene, CDR1 is SGHVS and CDR2 is FQNEAQ. V was pared by 5 bases and J by 7 bases, with 14 bases of the junction left unmatched. A multiplex PCR was run with 60 Vbeta primers and 13 Jbeta primers. The protocol was immunoSEQ multiplex PCR, while the TCRdb copy is restricted to in-frame clones and leaves out a portion. The sample has some 180,000 clones, roughly 12% seen once. This entry is derived from a study of cytomegalovirus exposure and HLA in healthy donors. The study's findings and limits: The authors listed around 150 TCR beta chains as cytomegalovirus-associated. Indistinguishable V segments, including TRBV6-2 and TRBV6-3, were excluded. The authors confirmed in vitro that three CMV-associated chains were specific for CMV antigens.

The sample consisted of PBMCs. The chain uses TRBV7-8 and TRBJ1-5; 7 nucleotides line up with TRBD1. The receptor comes from a man between 45 and 60 years old in good health and CMV-seropositive. CDR3 sequence (DNA): TGTGCCAGCAGCCTCTCGAGACAGGGCCAGGGACAGCCCCAGCATTTT. The encoded protein is CASSLSRQGQGQPQHF.